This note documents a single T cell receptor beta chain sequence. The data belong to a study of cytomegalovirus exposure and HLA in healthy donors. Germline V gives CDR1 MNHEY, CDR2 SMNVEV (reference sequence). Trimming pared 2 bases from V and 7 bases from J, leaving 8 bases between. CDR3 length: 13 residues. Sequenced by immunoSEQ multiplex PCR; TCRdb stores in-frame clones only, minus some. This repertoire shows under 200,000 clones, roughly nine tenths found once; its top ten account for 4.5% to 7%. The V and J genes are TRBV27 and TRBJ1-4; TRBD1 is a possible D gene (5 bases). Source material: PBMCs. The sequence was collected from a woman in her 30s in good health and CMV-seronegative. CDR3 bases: TGTGCCAGCAGTTTACAGGGCGGTGAAAAACTGTTTTTT. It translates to CASSLQGGEKLFF.